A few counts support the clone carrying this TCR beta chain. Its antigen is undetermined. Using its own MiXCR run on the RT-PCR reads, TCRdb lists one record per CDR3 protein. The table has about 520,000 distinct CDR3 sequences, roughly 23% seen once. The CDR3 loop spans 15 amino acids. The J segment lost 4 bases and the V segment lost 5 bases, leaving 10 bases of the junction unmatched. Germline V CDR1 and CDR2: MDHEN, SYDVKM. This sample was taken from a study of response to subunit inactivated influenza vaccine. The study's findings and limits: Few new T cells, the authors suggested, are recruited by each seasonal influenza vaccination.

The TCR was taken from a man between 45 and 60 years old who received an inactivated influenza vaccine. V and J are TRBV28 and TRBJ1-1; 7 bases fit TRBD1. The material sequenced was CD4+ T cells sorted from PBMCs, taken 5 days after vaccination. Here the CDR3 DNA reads TGTGCCAGCAGTACCCTCCGACAGGGTAGCACTGAAGCTTTCTTT. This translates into CASSTLRQGSTEAFF.